This T cell receptor (beta chain) comes out of a study of blood T cell repertoires in COVID-19. TCRdb's copy holds only in-frame clones and misses some; the assay was immunoSEQ multiplex PCR. The sample has roughly 91,000 clones; approximately 80% are singletons. Germline-derived CDR1 and CDR2 are SGHRS and YFSETQ. This CDR3 has 13 residues. The ends were cut back, 9 bases at V and 5 bases at J, with 17 bases in the middle. The V and J genes are TRBV5-1 and TRBJ2-5; D is possibly TRBD2 (6 bases). This TCR was recovered from a man aged 70-80 years with acute or convalescent COVID-19. The source material was peripheral blood. Here the CDR3 DNA reads TGCGCCACCTCAGGAGGGATTGGGGAGACCCAGTACTTC. This encodes CATSGGIGETQYF.